This paragraph covers one T cell receptor beta chain sequence. This sample is part of a study of shared clonotypes between healthy human individuals. An assay was performed, and its level was deep. Clones were read by immunoSEQ multiplex PCR, and TCRdb kept only the in-frame ones, dropping some. The sample comprises under 650,000 clones, 90% to 97% of which are singletons, and 0.06% rests with the top ten. Germline V gene data show CDR1 as SGHDN and CDR2 as FVKESK. After removal of 6 bases from V and 2 bases from J, the junction contained 5 bases not matched to a gene. This CDR3 is built from 15 residues.

V usage is TRBV14 and J usage is TRBJ1-3, with 9 bases aligning to TRBD1. Sequenced sample: naive CD4+ T cells sorted from blood. The subset was: CD45RA+ positively selected. The sequence derives from a woman younger than 45 in good health. The CDR3 is CASSYRGLTGNTIYF. The CDR3 nucleotides read TGTGCCAGCAGTTACAGGGGGCTAACTGGAAACACCATATATTTT.